This T cell receptor beta chain was found in a study of sequential checkpoint blockade in melanoma. Overall study context: Patients were randomized 1:1 to nivolumab-then-ipilimumab or ipilimumab-then-nivolumab first-line. Twenty-two patients had matched tumor biopsies before treatment and at week 13 after nivolumab or ipilimumab alone.

Trimming left V 2 bases short and J 2 bases short, with 10 bases between. This CDR3 is 14 amino acids long. CDR1 and CDR2 (germline): LNHDA, SQIVND (reference sequence). Generated by immunoSEQ multiplex PCR, the TCRdb table keeps only in-frame clones and is missing some. This table has about 6,700 clones, roughly a quarter appearing once. The treatment is: randomized to nivolumab then ipilimumab (arm A) or the reverse (arm B). The source of this sequence is a human donor with melanoma. This rearrangement joins TRBV19 to TRBJ2-7, with D perhaps matching TRBD1 (6 bases). This specimen consisted of tumor tissue (inferred from file names), obtained from a patient given nivolumab and ipilimumab in sequence. The CDR3 loop reads CASSITGIAYEQYF. In DNA, the CDR3 is TGTGCCAGTAGTATAACAGGGATCGCCTACGAGCAGTACTTC.